The 20 T cell receptor beta chains below come from one sample, sequenced in a study of shared clonotypes between healthy human individuals. Generated by immunoSEQ multiplex PCR, the TCRdb table keeps only in-frame clones and is missing some. Of about 1 million clones listed, 65% to 80% are singletons. The sequencing input was memory CD4+ T cells sorted from blood. Subset noted: CD45RA-negative fraction. The receptors were sampled from a man between 18 and 29 years old in good health.

The rearrangement uses TRBV5-1 and TRBJ1-2, with no clear D. Germline V CDR1 and CDR2: SGHRS, YFSETQ. The CDR3 is 11 amino acids. The ends were cut back, 4 bases at V and 8 bases at J, with 9 bases in the middle. In nucleotides, the CDR3 is TGCGCCAGCAGCAACGAGAGAGGCTACACCTTC. This translates into CASSNERGYTF.

This clone has a single count. The V and J genes are TRBV6-6 and TRBJ2-7, with D maybe TRBD1 (5 bases). CDR3 length: 14 residues. Germline values: CDR1 MNHNY, CDR2 SVGAGI (reference sequence). V dropped 6 bases and J dropped 1 base, with 13 bases sitting between them. CDR3 protein: CASRLRQQSYEQYF. CDR3 nucleotides: TGTGCCAGCAGACTAAGACAGCAATCCTACGAGCAGTACTTC.

As for this clone: Other DNA sequences within the sample encode an identical CDR3. The chain recombines TRBV30 with TRBJ1-4, with unresolved D. From germline, CDR1 is GTSNPN and CDR2 SVGIG (reference sequence). Trimming removed 0 bases at V and 0 bases at J, with 8 bases between. The CDR3 loop spans 15 amino acids. CDR3 coding DNA: TGTGCCTGGAGTGTAGTTCCGGCAACTAATGAAAAACTGTTTTTT. The encoded protein is CAWSVVPATNEKLFF.

The genes are TRBV19 and TRBJ2-5; D ambiguous. The germline V gene has CDR1 LNHDA and CDR2 SQIVND (reference sequence). The ends were cut back, 5 bases at V and 5 bases at J, with 9 bases in the middle. The CDR3 runs to 12 residues. The CDR3 coding sequence is TGTGCCAGTAGTTACTCTCGTGAGACCCAGTACTTC. This translates into CASSYSRETQYF.

This clone has a handful of counts. In DNA, the CDR3 is TGTGCCAGCAGCTTTGGTGACGGCTATGGCTACACCTTC. Encoded protein: CASSFGDGYGYTF. The V call is TRBV5-4, the J call TRBJ1-2, with D uncertain. The V gene's germline CDR1 is SGHNT and CDR2 YYREEE (reference sequence). The CDR3 totals 13 residues. Trimming stripped 2 bases from V and 4 bases from J, with 9 bases between.

This rearrangement joins TRBV29-1 to TRBJ1-1, with D possibly being TRBD1 (5 bases). The CDR3 totals 10 residues. Germline V gene lookup returns CDR1 SQVTM and CDR2 ANQGSEA. V lost 7 bases to trimming and J lost 11 bases, with 14 bases between them. CDR3 nucleotides: TGCAGCGCCGAGGCAGGGCACGCTTTCTTT. Protein: CSAEAGHAFF.

Here the CDR3 reads CASSFYSGGQTYTQYF. The CDR3 coding sequence is TGTGCCAGCAGCTTCTATTCGGGGGGACAAACCTATACGCAGTATTTT. This chain joins TRBV5-8 and TRBJ2-3, with a weak D call TRBD2 (7 bases). Deletions cut 2 bases from V and 7 bases from J, with 20 bases between. The germline CDR1 and CDR2 sequences are SGHTS and YDEGEE. The CDR3 extends over 16 amino acids.

The rearrangement joins TRBV6-1 to TRBJ1-2, with TRBD1 matching 9 bases. The trim removed 7 bases at V and 7 bases at J, leaving 7 bases unmatched. Germline CDR1 is MNHNS and CDR2 is SASEGT. There are 13 residues in the CDR3. CDR3 sequence (DNA): TGTGCCAGCAAAAAACAGGGGGCGCGTGGCTACACCTTC. Its protein is CASKKQGARGYTF.

The V gene is TRBV7-2, the J gene TRBJ2-2; possibly TRBD1 for D (5 bases). V lost 4 bases and J lost 7, with 13 bases in between. CDR1 is SGHTA and CDR2 is FQGNSA in the germline V gene. This CDR3 region has 14 residues. This CDR3 reads CASSSTAQIGELFF. In nucleotides, the CDR3 is TGTGCCAGCAGCTCGACAGCGCAGATCGGGGAGCTGTTTTTT.

Notes on this clone: A far bigger clonotype differs at one base, so this is likely a read error. The CDR3 DNA is TGTGCCGGCAGCGGACGGCTTAATTCACCCCTCCACTTT. Its translation is CAGSGRLNSPLHF. V gene TRBV6-5 combines with J gene TRBJ1-6; D is undetermined. Germline values: CDR1 MNHEY, CDR2 SVGAGI. The CDR3 length is 13 residues.

With regard to this clone: This sample also contains other DNA sequences that code for the same CDR3. V usage is TRBV20-1 and J usage is TRBJ1-5; D unresolved. Trimming took off 6 bases at V and 4 bases at J, with 7 bases between the two ends. Germline CDR1 reads DFQATT; CDR2 reads SNEGSKA (reference sequence). The CDR3 contains 11 residues. CDR3 amino acids: CSAGSNQPQHF. CDR3 DNA sequence: TGCAGTGCAGGGTCGAATCAGCCCCAGCATTTT.

The genes are TRBV6-5 and TRBJ2-1; D remains ambiguous. Germline CDR1 MNHEY, CDR2 SVGAGI. The CDR3 has 15 residues. Trimming pared 2 bases from V and 6 bases from J, leaving 14 bases between. The CDR3 here is CASSYRPVTFNEQFF. The CDR3 DNA reads as TGTGCCAGCAGTTACCGCCCGGTGACGTTCAATGAGCAGTTCTTC.

As for this clone: The sample has other DNA sequences that encode this CDR3 too. The gene calls are TRBV2 and TRBJ2-7, with no clear D. Germline CDR1 reads SNHLY; CDR2 reads FYNNEI. The CDR3 spans 13 residues. Trimming stripped 4 bases from V and 2 bases from J, with 9 bases between. This chain's CDR3 is CASSVSETYEQYF. DNA for the CDR3: TGTGCCAGCAGTGTGTCGGAAACCTACGAGCAGTACTTC.

The chain joins TRBV5-6 to TRBJ2-1; 9 bases are shared with TRBD1. The CDR3 length is 15 residues. Trimming removed 4 bases from V and 2 bases from J; junction bases left unmatched: 4. Germline V gives CDR1 SGHDT, CDR2 YYEEEE. The CDR3 sequence is CASSETGGTYNEQFF. The CDR3, as DNA: TGTGCCAGCAGCGAGACAGGGGGGACCTACAATGAGCAGTTCTTC.

The chain recombines TRBV30 with TRBJ2-1; D gene ambiguous. The V end was cut by 0 bases, the J end by 9 bases, with 12 bases between. The CDR3 totals 13 residues. Germline V gene data show CDR1 as GTSNPN and CDR2 as SVGIG (reference sequence). CDR3 nucleotides: TGTGCCTGGAGTGTAGAGAAGGTTTCTGAGCAGTTCTTC. This translates into CAWSVEKVSEQFF.

The gene calls are TRBV5-1 and TRBJ1-3, with D unclear. CDR1 SGHRS and CDR2 YFSETQ come from the germline V gene. V was cut by 0 bases and J by 4 bases, with 8 bases left in between. The CDR3 has 14 residues. CDR3 region: CASSLGPEGNTIYF. In nucleotides, the CDR3 is TGCGCCAGCAGCTTGGGACCGGAGGGAAACACCATATATTTT.

CDR3 sequence (DNA): TGTGCCAGCTCCCCGAGTTTAGATTCCTACGAGCAGTACTTC. This translates into CASSPSLDSYEQYF. The rearrangement uses TRBV18 and TRBJ2-7; D is ambiguous. Trimming took off 6 bases at V and 1 base at J, with 13 bases between the two ends. Germline CDR1 KGHSH, CDR2 LQKENI. The CDR3 is 14 amino acids.

Note on this clone: A far larger clone is just one base off, so this is likely a read error. This sample also contains other DNA sequences that code for the same CDR3. The J gene is TRBJ1-1, the V gene TRBV11-2; D not resolved. In germline, CDR1 is SGHAT, CDR2 FQNNGV. The CDR3 length is 17 residues. The chain's CDR3 is CASSLGAFVGENTEAFF. In DNA form, the CDR3 reads TGTGCCAGCAGTTTAGGAGCCTTTGTTGGGGAGAACACTGAAGCTTTCTTT.

The chain employs TRBV7-2 and TRBJ2-3; D uncertain. The length of the CDR3 is 14 residues. Trimming took off 5 bases at V and 2 bases at J, with 11 bases between the two ends. Germline loops: CDR1 SGHTA, CDR2 FQGNSA. DNA of the CDR3: TGTGCCAGCAGCATCAGTGTTGTCACAGATACGCAGTATTTT. Protein: CASSISVVTDTQYF.

This clone was counted once. This rearrangement joins TRBV7-9 to TRBJ1-6, with D possibly TRBD1 on 6 matching bases. CDR3 length: 18 amino acids. The germline V gene encodes CDR1 SEHNR and CDR2 FQNEAQ (reference sequence). V lost 4 bases, J lost 0 bases, and 16 bases lay in between. The CDR3, as DNA: TGTGCCAGCAGCTCCAGCCCGGGGGGCAGCTCCTATAATTCACCCCTCCACTTT. Its translation is CASSSSPGGSSYNSPLHF.